This TCR beta chain was documented in a study of T-cell reconstitution after alpha-beta-depleted transplantation in children listed by TCRdb under 2016. About the study as a whole: Using TCR repertoire profiling, the study followed T-cell immune reconstitution in a quantitative way in children after TCRalphabeta/CD19-depleted allogeneic hematopoietic cell transplantation.

Library construction relied on PCR. Sequencing relied on an Illumina HiSeq 2500. TCR libraries were prepared with molecular barcoding, using unique molecular identifiers to normalize TCRbeta repertoire quantification. TCRdb itself trimmed the public reads at Q25 with fastp, ran MiXCR and retained productive beta chains. Every distinct CDR3 protein forms one entry, paired with its most common genes and DNA. The sample includes almost 600,000 distinct CDR3 sequences, with roughly 30% observed a single time. The ten biggest clones cover around a third of the sample. This clonotype was counted only a few times. Its recognized antigen is unknown. No base quality information exists; no much larger clone differs at one position. The sample's treatment or condition, from its label and the paper: allogeneic hematopoietic cell transplantation with graft depleted of TCRalphabeta T cells and CD19 B cells. The children who served as transplant recipients had been given grafts of TCRalphabeta/CD19-depleted allogeneic hematopoietic cells.

General conclusions and limits of the study: Apparently early alphabetaT-cell count recovery about two months after transplant reportedly relied on only several hundred rapidly expanded clones derived from non-depleted graft cells. In some patients, high TCRbeta diversity at day 60 was attributed to recipient T cells and intrathymic progenitors that had survived conditioning. Over the following months the frequencies of hyperexpanded clones went down, and after one year T-cell counts and TCRbeta diversity were mostly credited to newly produced T cells.

The TCR was taken from a boy younger than two with Wiskott-Aldrich syndrome, due to receive a stem cell transplant. The sample was PBMCs, taken before TCRalphabeta/CD19-depleted stem cell transplant.

The DNA sequence follows: TGCAGTGCCCCGGGACTAGCAGCAGATACGCAGTATTTT. Translation gives CSAPGLAADTQYF. Recombination connected TRBV20-1 to TRBJ2-3, with TRBD2 matching 9 junction bases. The germline V gene (reference sequence) yields DFQATT for CDR1 and SNEGSKA for CDR2. The CDR3 goes from the cysteine to the phenylalanine over 13 residues. The entry retains the CDR3 DNA only, 39 bases that are in frame from base 1. Compared with germline, V lacks 6 bases and J lacks 4 bases; bases without a gene match: 5.